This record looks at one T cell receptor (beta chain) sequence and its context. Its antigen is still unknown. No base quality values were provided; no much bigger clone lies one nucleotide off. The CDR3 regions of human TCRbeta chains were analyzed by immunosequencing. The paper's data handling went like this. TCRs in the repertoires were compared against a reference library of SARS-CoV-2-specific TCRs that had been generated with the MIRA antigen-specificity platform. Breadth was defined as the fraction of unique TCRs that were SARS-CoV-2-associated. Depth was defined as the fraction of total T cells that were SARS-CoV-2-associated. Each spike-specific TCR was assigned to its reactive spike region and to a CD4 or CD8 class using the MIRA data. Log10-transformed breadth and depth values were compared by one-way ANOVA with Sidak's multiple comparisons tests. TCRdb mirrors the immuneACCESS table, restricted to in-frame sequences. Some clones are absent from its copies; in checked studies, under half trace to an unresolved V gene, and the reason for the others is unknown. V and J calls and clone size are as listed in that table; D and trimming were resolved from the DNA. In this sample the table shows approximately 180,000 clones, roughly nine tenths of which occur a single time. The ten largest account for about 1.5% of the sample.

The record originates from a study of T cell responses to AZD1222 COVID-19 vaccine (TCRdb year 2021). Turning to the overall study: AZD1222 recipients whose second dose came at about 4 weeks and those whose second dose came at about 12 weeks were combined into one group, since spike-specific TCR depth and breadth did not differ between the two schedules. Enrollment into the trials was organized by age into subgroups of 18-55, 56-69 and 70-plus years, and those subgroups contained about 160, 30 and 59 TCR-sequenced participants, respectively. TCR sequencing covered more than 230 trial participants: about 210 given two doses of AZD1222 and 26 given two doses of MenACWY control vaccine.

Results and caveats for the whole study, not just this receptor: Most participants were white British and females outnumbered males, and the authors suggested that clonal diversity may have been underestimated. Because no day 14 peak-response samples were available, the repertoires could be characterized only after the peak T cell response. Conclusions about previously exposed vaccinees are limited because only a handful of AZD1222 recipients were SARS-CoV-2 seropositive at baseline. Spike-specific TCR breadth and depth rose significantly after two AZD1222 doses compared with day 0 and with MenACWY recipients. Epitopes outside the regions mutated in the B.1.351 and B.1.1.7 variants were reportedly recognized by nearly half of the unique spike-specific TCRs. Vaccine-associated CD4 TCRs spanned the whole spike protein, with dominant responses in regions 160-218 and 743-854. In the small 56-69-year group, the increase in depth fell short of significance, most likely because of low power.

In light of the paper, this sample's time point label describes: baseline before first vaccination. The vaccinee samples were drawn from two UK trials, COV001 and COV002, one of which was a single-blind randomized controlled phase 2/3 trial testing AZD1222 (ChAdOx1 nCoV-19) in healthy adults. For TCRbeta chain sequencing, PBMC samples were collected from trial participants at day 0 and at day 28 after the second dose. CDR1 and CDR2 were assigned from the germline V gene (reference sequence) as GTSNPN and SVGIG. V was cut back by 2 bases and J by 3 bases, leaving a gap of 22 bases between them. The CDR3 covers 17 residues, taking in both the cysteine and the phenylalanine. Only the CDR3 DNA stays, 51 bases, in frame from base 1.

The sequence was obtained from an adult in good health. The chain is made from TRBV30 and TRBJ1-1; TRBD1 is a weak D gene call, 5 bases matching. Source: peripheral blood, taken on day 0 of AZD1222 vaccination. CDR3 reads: CAWSSPGPGGGDTEAFF. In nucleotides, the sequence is TGTGCCTGGAGTTCTCCGGGACCCGGCGGGGGTGACACTGAAGCTTTCTTT.